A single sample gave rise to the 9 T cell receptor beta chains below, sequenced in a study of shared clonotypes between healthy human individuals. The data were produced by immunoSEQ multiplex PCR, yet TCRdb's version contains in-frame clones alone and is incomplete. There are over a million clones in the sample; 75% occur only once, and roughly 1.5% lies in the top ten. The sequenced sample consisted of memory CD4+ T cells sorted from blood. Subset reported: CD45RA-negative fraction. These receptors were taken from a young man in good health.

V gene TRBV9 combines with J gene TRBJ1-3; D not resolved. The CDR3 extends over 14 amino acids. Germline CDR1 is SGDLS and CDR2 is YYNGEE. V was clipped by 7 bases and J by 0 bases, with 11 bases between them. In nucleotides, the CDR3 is TGTGCCAGCCTGCGGGAAAGCTCTGGAAACACCATATATTTT. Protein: CASLRESSGNTIYF.

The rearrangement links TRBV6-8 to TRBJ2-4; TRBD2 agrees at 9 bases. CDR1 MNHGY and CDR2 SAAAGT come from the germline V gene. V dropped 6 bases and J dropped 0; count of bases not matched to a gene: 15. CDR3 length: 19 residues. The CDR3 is CASSPPWAGGTIAKNIQYF. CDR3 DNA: TGTGCCAGCAGCCCGCCTTGGGCGGGAGGGACAATAGCCAAAAACATTCAGTACTTC.

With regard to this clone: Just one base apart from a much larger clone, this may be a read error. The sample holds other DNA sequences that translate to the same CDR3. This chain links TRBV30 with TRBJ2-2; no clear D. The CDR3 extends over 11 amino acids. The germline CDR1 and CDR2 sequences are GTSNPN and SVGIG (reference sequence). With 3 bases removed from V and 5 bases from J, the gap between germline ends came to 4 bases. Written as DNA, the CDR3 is TGTGCCTGGAGCGGAACCGGGGAGCTGTTTTTT. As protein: CAWSGTGELFF.

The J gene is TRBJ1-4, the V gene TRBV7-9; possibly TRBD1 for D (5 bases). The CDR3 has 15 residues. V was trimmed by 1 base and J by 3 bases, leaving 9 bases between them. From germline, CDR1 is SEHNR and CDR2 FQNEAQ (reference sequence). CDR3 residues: CASSLEGRPNEKLFF. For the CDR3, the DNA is TGTGCCAGCAGCTTAGAGGGACGGCCTAATGAAAAACTGTTTTTT.

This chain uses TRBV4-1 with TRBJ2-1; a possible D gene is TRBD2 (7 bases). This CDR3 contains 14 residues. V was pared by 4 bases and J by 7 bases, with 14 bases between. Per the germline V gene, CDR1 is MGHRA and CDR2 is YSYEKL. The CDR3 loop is CASSRERDTNEQFF. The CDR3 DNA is TGCGCCAGCAGCCGCGAGCGGGACACGAATGAGCAGTTCTTC.

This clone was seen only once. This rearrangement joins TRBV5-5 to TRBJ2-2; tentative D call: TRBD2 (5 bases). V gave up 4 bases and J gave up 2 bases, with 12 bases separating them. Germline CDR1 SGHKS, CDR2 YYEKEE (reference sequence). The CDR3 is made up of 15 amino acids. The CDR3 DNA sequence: TGTGCCAGCAGCGGTGGACTGAGTAACACCGGGGAGCTGTTTTTT. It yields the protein CASSGGLSNTGELFF.

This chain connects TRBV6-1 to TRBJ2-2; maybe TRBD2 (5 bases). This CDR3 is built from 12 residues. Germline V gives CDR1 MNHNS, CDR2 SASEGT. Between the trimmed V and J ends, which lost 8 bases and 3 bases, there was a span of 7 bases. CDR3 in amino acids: CASARDTGELFF. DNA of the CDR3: TGTGCCAGCGCGCGGGACACCGGGGAGCTGTTTTTT.

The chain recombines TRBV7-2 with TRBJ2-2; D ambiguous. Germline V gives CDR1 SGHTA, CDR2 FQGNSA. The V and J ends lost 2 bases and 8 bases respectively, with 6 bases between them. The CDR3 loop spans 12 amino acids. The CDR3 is CASSLKGGELFF. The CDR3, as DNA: TGTGCCAGCAGCTTAAAAGGGGGGGAGCTGTTTTTT.

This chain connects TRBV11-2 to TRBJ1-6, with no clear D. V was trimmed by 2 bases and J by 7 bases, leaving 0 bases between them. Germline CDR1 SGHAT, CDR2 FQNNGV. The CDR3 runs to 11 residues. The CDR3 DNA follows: TGTGCCAGCAGCTTAAATTCACCCCTCCACTTT. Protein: CASSLNSPLHF.